The 5 T cell receptor beta chains below all came from one sample that was sequenced in a study of blood T cell repertoires in COVID-19. Produced via immunoSEQ multiplex PCR; TCRdb's table is partial and in-frame only. The data contain a few hundred thousand clones, 90% of them singletons. Specimen: peripheral blood. The source of these receptors is a woman in her sixties or seventies with COVID-19, enrolled during active disease.

The chain carries TRBV5-1 and TRBJ1-2, with 8 bases lining up with TRBD1. Germline loops: CDR1 SGHRS, CDR2 YFSETQ. V trimming: 5 bases; J trimming: 7 bases; junction bases outside the gene matches: 4. This CDR3 contains 12 residues. The CDR3 nucleotides are TGCGCCAGCAGGGACAGGGCTGGTGGCTACACCTTC. Its protein is CASRDRAGGYTF. The variable domain in full, completed from reference TRBV5-1 and TRBJ1-2, reads KAGVTQTPRYLIKTRGQQVTLSCSPISGHRSVSWYQQTPGQGLQFLFEYFSETQRNKGNFPGRFSGRQFSNSRSEMNVSTLELGDSALYLCASRDRAGGYTFGSGTRLTVV.

V gene TRBV19 combines with J gene TRBJ1-1; D gene ambiguous. CDR3 length: 14 residues. The V gene lost 3 bases and the J gene lost 4 bases, with 12 bases spanning the gap. Germline V lookup: CDR1 LNHDA, CDR2 SQIVND (reference sequence). CDR3 nucleotides: TGTGCCAGTAGTATGGGTCAGTCGGGCACTGAAGCTTTCTTT. Amino acid sequence: CASSMGQSGTEAFF.

The gene calls are TRBV13 and TRBJ2-2; tentatively, D is TRBD2 (6 bases). Between the trimmed V and J ends, which lost 5 bases and 5 bases, there was a span of 9 bases. Germline loops: CDR1 PRHDT, CDR2 FYEKMQ (reference sequence). This CDR3 has 13 amino acids. The CDR3 here is CASSPRGTGELFF. As DNA, the CDR3 is TGTGCCAGCAGCCCCCGGGGGACCGGGGAGCTGTTTTTT.

The chain couples TRBV20-1 to TRBJ2-5, with 7 bases aligning to TRBD1. Germline lookup yields CDR1 DFQATT and CDR2 SNEGSKA (reference sequence). This CDR3 contains 14 residues. J lost 2 bases, V lost 3 bases, and 6 bases had no gene match. CDR3 DNA sequence: TGCAGTGCTAGTCGTTCCAGGGGGCAAGAGACCCAGTACTTC. Translated, it gives CSASRSRGQETQYF.

This clone was detected once. The rearrangement joins TRBV6-5 to TRBJ1-1; 7 bases map to TRBD1. V was clipped by 7 bases and J by 1 base; unmatched bases: 3. The CDR3 sequence is 13 residues long. Per the germline V gene, CDR1 is MNHEY and CDR2 is SVGAGI. The CDR3, as DNA: TGTGCCAGCATTAGGGGGCAGAACACTGAAGCTTTCTTT. Protein product: CASIRGQNTEAFF.